This TCR beta chain stems from a study of cytomegalovirus exposure and HLA in healthy donors. The study, taken as a whole, reports: As was reported, the classifier diagnosed cytomegalovirus status with high specificity and sensitivity. Associated with cytomegalovirus, according to the listing, were around 170 TCR beta chains. V- and J-gene trimming of TCR beta was linked (in a later analysis) to a missense DCLRE1C variant.

Concerning this clone itself: Its target is unknown.

Though nominally healthy at sampling, donors likely had unrecorded immune exposures. With 60 Vbeta and 13 Jbeta primers, the PCR was carried out. This table comes from immunoSEQ multiplex PCR, and its TCRdb copy is limited to in-frame clones, with some not included. The sample includes roughly 120,000 clones, about 72% of them seen just once. Looked up from germline, CDR1 is SNHLY and CDR2 is FYNNEI. Trimming stripped 7 bases from V and 2 bases from J, with 11 bases between. The CDR3 length is 13 residues. Sample: PBMCs. The chain combines TRBV2 with TRBJ2-5; D not certain. The sequence was obtained from a man between 45 and 60 years old in good health and CMV-seropositive. This CDR3 is CASNKARQETQYF. The CDR3 DNA is TGTGCCAGCAACAAAGCGAGGCAAGAGACCCAGTACTTC.